This entry features one T cell receptor beta chain sequence. Its antigen is unidentified. Germline CDR1 and CDR2: LGHDT and YNNKEL (reference sequence). Losses at the gene ends were 4 bases for V and 4 bases for J; bases not matched to a gene: 9. The CDR3 loop spans 15 amino acids. A single record per CDR3 protein comes from TCRdb applying MiXCR to the 5' RACE reads. Of some 1,600,000 distinct CDR3 sequences listed, under 35% are singletons. With no exceptions, donors were healthy Caucasians. This entry comes from a study of identical twins. Findings and limits, study-wide: Insertions ran lower in abundant cord blood beta clonotypes, though not in memory repertoires. Twin-shared out-of-frame alpha sequences were enriched for low generation probability. The models systematically underestimated how much out-of-frame TCR alpha was shared in monozygotic twins.

The clonotype originates from a newborn girl in good health. The chain recombines TRBV3-1 with TRBJ1-2; 7 bases map to TRBD1. The sample comprised cord blood. CDR3 sequence: CASSPRQGPTYGYTF. CDR3 coding DNA: TGTGCCAGCAGCCCCCGACAGGGCCCTACCTATGGCTACACCTTC.